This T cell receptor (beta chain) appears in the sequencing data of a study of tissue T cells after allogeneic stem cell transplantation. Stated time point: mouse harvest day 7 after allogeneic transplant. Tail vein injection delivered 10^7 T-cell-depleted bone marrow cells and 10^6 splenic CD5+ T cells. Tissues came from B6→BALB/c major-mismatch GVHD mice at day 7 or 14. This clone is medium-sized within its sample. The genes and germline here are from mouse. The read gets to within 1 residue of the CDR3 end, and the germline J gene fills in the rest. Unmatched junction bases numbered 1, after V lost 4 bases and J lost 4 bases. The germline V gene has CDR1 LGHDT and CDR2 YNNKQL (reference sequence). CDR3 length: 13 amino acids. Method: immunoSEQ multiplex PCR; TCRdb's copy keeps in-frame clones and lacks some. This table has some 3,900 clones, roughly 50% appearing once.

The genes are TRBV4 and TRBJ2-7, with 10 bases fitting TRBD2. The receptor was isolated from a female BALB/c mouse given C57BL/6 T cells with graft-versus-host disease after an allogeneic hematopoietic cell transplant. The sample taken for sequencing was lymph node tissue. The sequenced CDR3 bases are TGTGCCAGCAGCTCGGACTGGGGGTATGAACAGTAC. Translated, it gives CASSSDWGYEQY. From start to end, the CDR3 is CASSSDWGYEQYF.